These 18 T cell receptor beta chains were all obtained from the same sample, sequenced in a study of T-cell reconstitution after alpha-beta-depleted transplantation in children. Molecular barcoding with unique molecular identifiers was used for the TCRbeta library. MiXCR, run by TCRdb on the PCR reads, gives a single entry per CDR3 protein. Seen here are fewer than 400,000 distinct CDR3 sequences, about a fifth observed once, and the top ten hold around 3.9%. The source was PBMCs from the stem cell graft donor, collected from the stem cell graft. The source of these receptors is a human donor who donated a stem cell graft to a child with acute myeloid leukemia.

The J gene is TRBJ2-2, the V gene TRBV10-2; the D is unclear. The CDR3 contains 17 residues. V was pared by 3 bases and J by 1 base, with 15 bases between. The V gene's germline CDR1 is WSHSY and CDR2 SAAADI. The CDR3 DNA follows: TGCGCCAGCAGTGACACCGGGTTACTCTTGAACACCGGGGAGCTGTTTTTT. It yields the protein CASSDTGLLLNTGELFF.

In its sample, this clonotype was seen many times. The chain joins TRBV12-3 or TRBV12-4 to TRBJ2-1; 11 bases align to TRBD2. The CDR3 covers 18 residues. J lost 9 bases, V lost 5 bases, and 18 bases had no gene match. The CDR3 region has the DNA TGTGCCAGCAGTCCCCGGGGGGCTAGCGGGAGGTATGCGGCTGAGCAGTTCTTC. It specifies CASSPRGASGRYAAEQFF.

Here the CDR3 DNA reads TGTGCCAGCAGTGAGGCGGGAGTGGGATGGGAACAAGAGACCCAGTACTTC. Protein: CASSEAGVGWEQETQYF. This chain links TRBV2 with TRBJ2-5; 7 nucleotides agree with TRBD2. J lost 2 bases, V lost 3 bases, and 12 bases had no gene match. CDR1 is SNHLY and CDR2 is FYNNEI in the germline V gene. The CDR3 has 17 amino acids.

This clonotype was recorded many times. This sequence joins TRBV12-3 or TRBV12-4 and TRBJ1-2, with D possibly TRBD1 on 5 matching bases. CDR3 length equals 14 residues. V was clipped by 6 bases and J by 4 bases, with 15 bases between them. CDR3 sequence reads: CASRNFMGLYGYTF. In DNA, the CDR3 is TGTGCCAGCAGAAACTTCATGGGACTCTATGGCTACACCTTC.

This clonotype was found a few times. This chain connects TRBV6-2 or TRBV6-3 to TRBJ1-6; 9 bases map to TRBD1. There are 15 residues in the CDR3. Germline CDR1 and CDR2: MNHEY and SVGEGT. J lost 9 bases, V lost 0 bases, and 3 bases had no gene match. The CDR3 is CASSYSTTGGSPLHF. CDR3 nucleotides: TGTGCCAGCAGTTACTCGACGACAGGGGGTTCACCCCTCCACTTT.

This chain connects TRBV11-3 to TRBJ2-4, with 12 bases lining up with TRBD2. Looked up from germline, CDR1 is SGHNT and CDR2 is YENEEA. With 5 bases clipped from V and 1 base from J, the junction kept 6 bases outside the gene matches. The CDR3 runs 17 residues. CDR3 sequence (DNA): TGTGCCAGCAGCACGCGACTAGCGGGAGTGGCCAAAAACATTCAGTACTTC. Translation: CASSTRLAGVAKNIQYF.

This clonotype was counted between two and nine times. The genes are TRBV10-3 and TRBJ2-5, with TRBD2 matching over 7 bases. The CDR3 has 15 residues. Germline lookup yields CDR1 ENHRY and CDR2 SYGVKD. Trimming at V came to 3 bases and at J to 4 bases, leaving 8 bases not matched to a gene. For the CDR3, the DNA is TGTGCCATCAGTGATTCTGGGAGGGAGCGAGAGACCCAGTACTTC. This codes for CAISDSGRERETQYF.

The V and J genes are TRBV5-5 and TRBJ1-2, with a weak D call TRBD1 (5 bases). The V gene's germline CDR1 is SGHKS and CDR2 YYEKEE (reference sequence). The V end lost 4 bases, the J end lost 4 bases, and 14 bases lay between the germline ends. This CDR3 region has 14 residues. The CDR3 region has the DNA TGTGCCAGCAGCCCGACAGAGAGCTCCTATGGCTACACCTTC. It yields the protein CASSPTESSYGYTF. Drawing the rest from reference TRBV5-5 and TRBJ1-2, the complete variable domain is DAGVTQSPTHLIKTRGQQVTLRCSPISGHKSVSWYQQVLGQGPQFIFQYYEKEERGRGNFPDRFSARQFPNYSSELNVNALLLGDSALYLCASSPTESSYGYTFGSGTRLTVV.

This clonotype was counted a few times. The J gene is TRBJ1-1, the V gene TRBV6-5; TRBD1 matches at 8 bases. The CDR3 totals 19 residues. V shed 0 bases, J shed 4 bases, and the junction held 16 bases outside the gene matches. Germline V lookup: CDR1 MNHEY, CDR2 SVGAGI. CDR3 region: CASSYSKIVTGGIGTEAFF. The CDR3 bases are TGTGCCAGCAGTTACTCGAAAATCGTCACAGGGGGAATAGGCACTGAAGCTTTCTTT.

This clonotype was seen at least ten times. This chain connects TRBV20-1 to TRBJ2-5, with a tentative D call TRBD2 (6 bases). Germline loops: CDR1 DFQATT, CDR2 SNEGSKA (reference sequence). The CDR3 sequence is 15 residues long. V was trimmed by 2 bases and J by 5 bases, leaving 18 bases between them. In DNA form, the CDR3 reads TGCAGTGCTAGACGCTCAGGAGGGCTACGGGAGACCCAGTACTTC. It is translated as CSARRSGGLRETQYF.

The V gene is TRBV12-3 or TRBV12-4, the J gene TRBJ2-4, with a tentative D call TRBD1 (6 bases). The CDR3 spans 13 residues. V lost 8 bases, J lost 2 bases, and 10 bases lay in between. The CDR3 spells CASVGATKNIQYF. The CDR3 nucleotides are TGTGCCAGCGTGGGGGCGACCAAAAACATTCAGTACTTC.

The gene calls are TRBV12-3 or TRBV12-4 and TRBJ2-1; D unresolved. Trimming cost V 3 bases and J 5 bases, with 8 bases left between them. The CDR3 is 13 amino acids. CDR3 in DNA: TGTGCCAGCAGTTTTTTCGGTAACAATGAGCAGTTCTTC. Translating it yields CASSFFGNNEQFF.

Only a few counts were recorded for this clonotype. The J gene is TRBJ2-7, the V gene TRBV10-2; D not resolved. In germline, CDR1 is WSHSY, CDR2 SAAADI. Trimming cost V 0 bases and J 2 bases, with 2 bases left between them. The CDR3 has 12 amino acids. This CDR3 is CASSESPYEQYF. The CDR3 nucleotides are TGCGCCAGCAGTGAGTCCCCCTACGAGCAGTACTTC.

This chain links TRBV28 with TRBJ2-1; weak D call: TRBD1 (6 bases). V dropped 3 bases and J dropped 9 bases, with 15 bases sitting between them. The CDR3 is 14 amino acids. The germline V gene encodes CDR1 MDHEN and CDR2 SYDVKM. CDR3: CASSFRGSLAEQFF. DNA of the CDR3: TGTGCCAGCAGTTTTAGGGGGAGTTTGGCTGAGCAGTTCTTC.

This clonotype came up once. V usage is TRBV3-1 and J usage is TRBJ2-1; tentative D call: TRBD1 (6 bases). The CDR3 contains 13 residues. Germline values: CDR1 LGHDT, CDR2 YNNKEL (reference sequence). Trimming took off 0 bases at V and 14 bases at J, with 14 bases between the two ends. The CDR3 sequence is CASSQEGTKGEFF. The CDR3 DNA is TGTGCCAGCAGCCAAGAGGGAACTAAGGGGGAGTTCTTC.

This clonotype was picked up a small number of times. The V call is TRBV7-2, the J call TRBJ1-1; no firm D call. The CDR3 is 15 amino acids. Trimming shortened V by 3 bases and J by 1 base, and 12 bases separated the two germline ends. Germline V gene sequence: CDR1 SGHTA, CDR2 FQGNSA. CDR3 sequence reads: CASSLGVQTNTEAFF. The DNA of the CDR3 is TGTGCCAGCAGCTTGGGTGTCCAGACGAACACTGAAGCTTTCTTT.

CDR3 nucleotide sequence: TGTGCCAGCAGTGGCCTAGCGGGAGCTCCAGATACGCAGTATTTT. Residues: CASSGLAGAPDTQYF. The chain couples TRBV27 to TRBJ2-3, with 10 bases fitting TRBD2. Per germline, CDR1 MNHEY and CDR2 SMNVEV (reference sequence). CDR3 length: 15 amino acids. The V gene end was trimmed by 5 bases and the J gene end by 4 bases; junction bases not matched to a gene: 6.

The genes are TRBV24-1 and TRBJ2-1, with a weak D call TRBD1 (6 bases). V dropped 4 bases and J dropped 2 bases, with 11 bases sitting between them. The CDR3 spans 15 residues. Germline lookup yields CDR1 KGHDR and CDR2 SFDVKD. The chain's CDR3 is CATSEGQGTYNEQFF. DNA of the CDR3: TGTGCCACCAGTGAGGGGCAGGGGACCTACAATGAGCAGTTCTTC.